A selection of T cell receptor beta chains follows, all from one sample in a study of long-term antiretroviral therapy in people with HIV. The protocol was immunoSEQ multiplex PCR, while the TCRdb copy is restricted to in-frame clones and leaves out a portion. Here the sample spans approximately 12,000 clones, 82% being singletons. This specimen was unsorted PBMCs, taken 8 to 8.5 years after starting antiretroviral therapy. These receptor sequences come from a man aged 50-60 years with HIV. Each CDR3 is given with its conserved first and last residue. The order of the fields is V gene, J gene, D gene, clone size, CDR3 protein, CDR3 DNA. D genes are given only for firm matches. Clone sizes are given selectively: once, few, many, or a class where the clone is expanded.

v_call: TRBV7-9; j_call: TRBJ1-2; d_call: TRBD1; clone_size: NA; cdr3_aa: CASSLNRDRGVGYTF; cdr3_nt: TGTGCCAGCAGCTTAAACCGGGACAGGGGCGTGGGCTACACCTTC
v_call: TRBV1; j_call: TRBJ1-5; d_call: NA; clone_size: few; cdr3_aa: CTSSQDLSVRGRDCNQPQHF; cdr3_nt: TGCACCAGCAGCCAAGATTTGAGCGTCAGGGGACGCGATTGCAATCAGCCCCAGCATTTT
v_call: TRBV5-1; j_call: TRBJ2-7; d_call: NA; clone_size: NA; cdr3_aa: CASSLASSYEQYF; cdr3_nt: TGCGCCAGCAGCTTAGCGTCCTCCTACGAGCAGTACTTC
v_call: TRBV19; j_call: TRBJ2-7; d_call: TRBD1; clone_size: NA; cdr3_aa: CATGPGQGIVNEQYF; cdr3_nt: TGTGCCACCGGGCCGGGACAGGGGATTGTCAACGAGCAGTACTTC
v_call: TRBV10-1; j_call: TRBJ2-3; d_call: NA; clone_size: NA; cdr3_aa: CASSSGMGQDTQYF; cdr3_nt: TGCGCCAGCAGTTCAGGGATGGGGCAAGATACGCAGTATTTT
v_call: TRBV5-1; j_call: TRBJ1-1; d_call: NA; clone_size: NA; cdr3_aa: CASSSDRWGTEAFF; cdr3_nt: TGCGCCAGCAGCTCCGACAGGTGGGGCACTGAAGCTTTCTTT
v_call: TRBV5-6; j_call: TRBJ1-4; d_call: NA; clone_size: NA; cdr3_aa: CASSLLPGEKLFF; cdr3_nt: TGTGCCAGCAGCTTGTTACCAGGAGAAAAACTGTTTTTT
v_call: TRBV5-1; j_call: TRBJ2-2; d_call: TRBD2; clone_size: NA; cdr3_aa: CASSLNVIAGTGELFF; cdr3_nt: TGCGCCAGCAGCTTGAATGTAATAGCGGGAACCGGGGAGCTGTTTTTT
v_call: TRBV27; j_call: TRBJ1-5; d_call: NA; clone_size: NA; cdr3_aa: CASSRGLGGNQPQHF; cdr3_nt: TGTGCCAGCAGCCGGGGCCTCGGGGGCAATCAGCCCCAGCATTTT
v_call: TRBV29-1; j_call: TRBJ2-7; d_call: TRBD1; clone_size: NA; cdr3_aa: CSVWTGVDYEQYF; cdr3_nt: TGCAGCGTTTGGACAGGGGTGGACTACGAGCAGTACTTC
v_call: TRBV7-3; j_call: TRBJ1-1; d_call: NA; clone_size: NA; cdr3_aa: CASSQGAGTEAFF; cdr3_nt: TGTGCCAGCAGCCAAGGAGCAGGCACTGAAGCTTTCTTT
v_call: TRBV9; j_call: TRBJ2-1; d_call: NA; clone_size: once; cdr3_aa: CASSARGDPVYNEQFF; cdr3_nt: TGTGCCAGCAGCGCCCGTGGGGATCCGGTCTACAATGAGCAGTTCTTC
v_call: TRBV9; j_call: TRBJ2-5; d_call: NA; clone_size: NA; cdr3_aa: CASSPGGETQYF; cdr3_nt: TGTGCCAGCAGCCCGGGTGGCGAGACCCAGTACTTC
v_call: TRBV7-8; j_call: TRBJ2-1; d_call: NA; clone_size: once; cdr3_aa: CASSLPAFQTDNEQFF; cdr3_nt: TGTGCCAGCAGCTTACCGGCTTTTCAGACGGACAATGAGCAGTTCTTC
v_call: TRBV29-1; j_call: TRBJ2-1; d_call: TRBD2; clone_size: NA; cdr3_aa: CSVEILAENEQFF; cdr3_nt: TGCAGCGTTGAAATCCTAGCGGAAAATGAGCAGTTCTTC
v_call: TRBV9; j_call: TRBJ1-1; d_call: NA; clone_size: NA; cdr3_aa: CASSVSGALTEAFF; cdr3_nt: TGTGCCAGCAGCGTAAGTGGGGCGCTTACTGAAGCTTTCTTT
v_call: TRBV27; j_call: TRBJ1-1; d_call: NA; clone_size: NA; cdr3_aa: CASTKRGGLMNTEAFF; cdr3_nt: TGTGCCAGCACGAAGCGGGGGGGACTCATGAACACTGAAGCTTTCTTT
v_call: TRBV5-1; j_call: TRBJ2-1; d_call: TRBD1; clone_size: NA; cdr3_aa: CASSHAVGTGISEQFF; cdr3_nt: TGCGCCAGCAGCCATGCGGTTGGGACAGGGATTAGTGAGCAGTTCTTC
v_call: TRBV30; j_call: TRBJ1-1; d_call: NA; clone_size: NA; cdr3_aa: CAWSVLEGTEAFF; cdr3_nt: TGTGCCTGGAGTGTACTCGAGGGTACTGAAGCTTTCTTT
v_call: TRBV4-1; j_call: TRBJ1-5; d_call: TRBD1; clone_size: once; cdr3_aa: CASSQWGQGSNQPQHF; cdr3_nt: TGCGCCAGCAGCCAATGGGGACAGGGAAGCAATCAGCCCCAGCATTTT
v_call: TRBV6-6; j_call: TRBJ2-3; d_call: NA; clone_size: NA; cdr3_aa: CASSPLVAAADTQYF; cdr3_nt: TGTGCCAGCAGTCCCCTTGTAGCGGCAGCAGATACGCAGTATTTT
v_call: TRBV4-2; j_call: TRBJ2-7; d_call: NA; clone_size: NA; cdr3_aa: CASSQDGYEQYF; cdr3_nt: TGTGCCAGCAGCCAAGACGGGTACGAGCAGTACTTC
v_call: TRBV27; j_call: TRBJ2-7; d_call: TRBD1; clone_size: NA; cdr3_aa: CASGNRGEQYF; cdr3_nt: TGTGCCAGCGGAAACAGGGGCGAGCAGTACTTC
v_call: TRBV27; j_call: TRBJ1-2; d_call: NA; clone_size: NA; cdr3_aa: CASFGRQNYGYTF; cdr3_nt: TGTGCCAGCTTTGGGAGACAGAACTATGGCTACACCTTC
v_call: TRBV4-1; j_call: TRBJ1-5; d_call: TRBD1; clone_size: NA; cdr3_aa: CANSLSGTENQLQHF; cdr3_nt: TGCGCCAACAGTCTATCCGGGACAGAAAATCAGCTCCAGCATTTT
v_call: TRBV19; j_call: TRBJ1-1; d_call: TRBD1; clone_size: NA; cdr3_aa: CASSILTGGNTEAFF; cdr3_nt: TGTGCCAGTAGTATCCTGACAGGGGGAAACACTGAAGCTTTCTTT
v_call: TRBV9; j_call: TRBJ2-3; d_call: NA; clone_size: medium-sized; cdr3_aa: CASSVDPSITQGDTQYF; cdr3_nt: TGTGCCAGCAGCGTAGACCCCTCCATCACCCAAGGAGATACGCAGTATTTT
v_call: TRBV7-3; j_call: TRBJ2-3; d_call: NA; clone_size: NA; cdr3_aa: CASSLKGGDTQYF; cdr3_nt: TGTGCCAGCAGCTTAAAGGGTGGGGATACGCAGTATTTT
v_call: TRBV6-5; j_call: TRBJ2-5; d_call: TRBD1; clone_size: NA; cdr3_aa: CASSYSPGGSLETQYF; cdr3_nt: TGTGCCAGCAGTTACTCGCCAGGGGGCTCGTTAGAGACCCAGTACTTC
v_call: TRBV29-1; j_call: TRBJ2-4; d_call: TRBD1; clone_size: NA; cdr3_aa: CSVGLTGNTRIAKNIQYF; cdr3_nt: TGCAGCGTTGGCCTGACAGGGAATACTAGAATAGCCAAAAACATTCAGTACTTC
v_call: TRBV27; j_call: TRBJ2-7; d_call: TRBD1; clone_size: NA; cdr3_aa: CASRGQGLFGEQYF; cdr3_nt: TGTGCCAGCAGAGGACAGGGGTTGTTTGGCGAGCAGTACTTC